The entry below describes one T cell receptor (beta chain). Its antigen is not known. Peripheral blood from each donor was collected in a volume of ten milliliters. Primers used in a second PCR of roughly 6 to 12 cycles were a sample-barcoded 5' primer and a J-beta primer mix. TCRdb re-called the 5' RACE reads through MiXCR, storing one row per CDR3 protein. The sample includes about 1.4 million distinct CDR3 sequences, 59% of them seen just once. The data are from a study of blood T cells in healthy people across ages. Across the study: Per two T cells, about one barcoded beta molecule was captured through template switching. Study outcomes and limitations: Whereas aged donors had fewer naive CD4+ cells, long-lived donors had more of them and higher diversity.

Trimming left V 5 bases short and J 2 bases short, with 16 bases between. This CDR3 is 15 amino acids long. CDR1 and CDR2 (germline): SGHKS, YYEKEE (reference sequence). The rearrangement joins TRBV5-5 to TRBJ1-2; D is possibly TRBD1 (6 bases). The sequenced sample was blood. The sequence was collected from a man aged 18 to 30 in good health. CDR3 loop: CASRYRDNLNYGYTF. The CDR3 region has the DNA TGTGCCAGCAGATACCGGGACAATCTAAACTATGGCTACACCTTC. The whole variable domain, filled in from reference TRBV5-5 and TRBJ1-2, reads DAGVTQSPTHLIKTRGQQVTLRCSPISGHKSVSWYQQVLGQGPQFIFQYYEKEERGRGNFPDRFSARQFPNYSSELNVNALLLGDSALYLCASRYRDNLNYGYTFGSGTRLTVV.